A single sample is the source of the 20 T cell receptor beta chains below, sequenced in a study of shared clonotypes between healthy human individuals. This table comes from immunoSEQ multiplex PCR, and its TCRdb copy is limited to in-frame clones, with some not included. The sample lists about 340,000 clones, around four fifths seen once, with over 9.5% in the top ten. The sample comprised memory CD4+ T cells sorted from blood. Specified subset: CD45RA-negative fraction. All receptors derive from a man between 25 and 39 years old in good health.

This clone was recorded only once. The CDR3 region is CASSSTGAKAKNIQYF. The DNA of the CDR3 is TGTGCCAGCAGCTCAACAGGGGCGAAGGCCAAAAACATTCAGTACTTC. The genes are TRBV5-4 and TRBJ2-4; 7 nucleotides align to TRBD1. CDR1 and CDR2 from the germline V gene are SGHNT and YYREEE (reference sequence). J lost 1 base, V lost 3 bases, and 7 bases had no gene match. There are 16 residues in the CDR3. The full variable domain, with the rest looked up from reference TRBV5-4 and TRBJ2-4, is ETGVTQSPTHLIKTRGQQVTLRCSSQSGHNTVSWYQQALGQGPQFIFQYYREEENGRGNFPPRFSGLQFPNYSSELNVNALELDDSALYLCASSSTGAKAKNIQYFGAGTRLSVL.

The rearrangement links TRBV18 to TRBJ2-3, with 7 bases fitting TRBD1. V shed 3 bases, J shed 2 bases, and the junction held 14 bases outside the gene matches. There are 18 residues in the CDR3. Germline V gene sequence: CDR1 KGHSH, CDR2 LQKENI. The CDR3 DNA sequence: TGTGCCAGCTCACCTTTAACGTTGGTAACAGGGGCCACAGATACGCAGTATTTT. As protein: CASSPLTLVTGATDTQYF.

This clone was observed once. This chain links TRBV25-1 with TRBJ1-2; D is ambiguous. CDR3 length: 11 residues. Germline V CDR1 and CDR2: MGHDK, SYGVNS. V gave up 6 bases and J gave up 8 bases, with 10 bases separating them. CDR3 DNA sequence: TGTGCCAGCAGGGAGGTCGGCGGCTACACCTTC. Protein: CASREVGGYTF.

This chain connects TRBV15 to TRBJ2-5, with D unresolved. CDR3 size: 14 residues. V gave up 3 bases and J gave up 5 bases, with 13 bases separating them. Germline V gene data show CDR1 as LNHNV and CDR2 as YYDKDF (reference sequence). CDR3: CATSSHRAKETQYF. The CDR3 DNA sequence: TGTGCCACCAGCAGTCACCGGGCCAAGGAGACCCAGTACTTC.

On this clone itself: A much larger clonotype is one base distant, so this may be a read error. Other DNA sequences in the sample encode the same CDR3. The rearrangement joins TRBV10-3 to TRBJ2-2, with D perhaps matching TRBD2 (5 bases). Germline V gene lookup returns CDR1 ENHRY and CDR2 SYGVKD. This CDR3 comprises 13 residues. The CDR3 sequence is CAISHEAPGELFF. CDR3 sequence (DNA): TGTGCCATCAGTCACGAGGCTCCCGGGGAGCTATTTTTT.

The V and J genes are TRBV18 and TRBJ2-2; 9 bases map to TRBD2. V lost 1 base and J lost 3; bases outside the gene matches: 3. This CDR3 is 16 amino acids long. CDR1 is KGHSH and CDR2 is LQKENI in the germline V gene. CDR3 region: CASSPRAGGDTGELFF. The CDR3 DNA reads as TGTGCCAGCTCACCACGAGCGGGAGGCGACACCGGGGAGCTGTTTTTT.

This chain links TRBV6-6 with TRBJ2-5; D is unclear. V was trimmed by 0 bases and J by 5 bases, leaving 7 bases between them. Germline lookup yields CDR1 MNHNY and CDR2 SVGAGI (reference sequence). This CDR3 is built from 13 residues. CDR3 residues: CASSYSTWETQYF. CDR3 DNA: TGTGCCAGCAGTTACTCGACTTGGGAGACCCAGTACTTC.

CDR3 bases: TGCGCCAGCAGCCAACTAGCGGGAGCGGTTAAGAATGAGCAGTTCTTC. Translation gives CASSQLAGAVKNEQFF. The V gene is TRBV4-1, the J gene TRBJ2-1; TRBD2 aligns across 10 bases. This CDR3 contains 16 residues. The V and J ends lost 2 bases and 7 bases, in that order; junction bases with no gene match: 8. CDR1 and CDR2 (germline): MGHRA, YSYEKL.

The chain combines TRBV7-3 with TRBJ2-1; D unclear. This CDR3 has 13 amino acids. Germline V gene sequence: CDR1 SGHTA, CDR2 FQGTGA. V lost 5 bases and J 12 bases, leaving 17 bases between the germline ends. This CDR3 is CASSPPQAGRQFF. CDR3 in DNA: TGTGCCAGCAGCCCCCCGCAGGCAGGAAGGCAGTTCTTC.

The chain has TRBV5-1 and TRBJ2-1, with TRBD2 identical over 8 bases. Germline CDR1 is SGHRS and CDR2 is YFSETQ. This CDR3 is built from 15 residues. The V segment lost 7 bases and the J segment 9 bases; nucleotides outside the gene matches: 15. This chain's CDR3 is CASVEGTRGTAEQFF. The DNA for the CDR3 is TGCGCCAGCGTTGAGGGGACTAGGGGGACGGCTGAGCAGTTCTTC.

In nucleotides, the CDR3 is TGTGCCAGCAGTTTACGGGCTAGCCGGGCTGAGCAGTTCTTC. Protein: CASSLRASRAEQFF. This chain connects TRBV28 to TRBJ2-1; D may be TRBD2 (5 bases). Germline V lookup: CDR1 MDHEN, CDR2 SYDVKM. The V gene lost 2 bases and the J gene lost 9 bases, with 14 bases spanning the gap. The CDR3 sequence is 14 residues long.

The genes are TRBV29-1 and TRBJ2-2; the match to TRBD1 covers 8 bases. The CDR3 sequence is 15 residues long. Germline values: CDR1 SQVTM, CDR2 ANQGSEA. V gave up 7 bases and J gave up 1 base; unmatched junction bases: 8. This CDR3 is CSAQRGTGNTGELFF. CDR3 nucleotides: TGCAGCGCCCAGAGGGGGACAGGGAACACCGGGGAGCTGTTTTTT.

This clone is a singleton in its sample. This chain connects TRBV4-2 to TRBJ2-1; TRBD2 agrees at 10 bases. With 0 bases clipped from V and 5 bases from J, the junction kept 7 bases outside the gene matches. There are 17 residues in the CDR3. Germline V CDR1 and CDR2: LGHNA, YNFKEQ. CDR3 sequence reads: CASSQERTSGNNNEQFF. The CDR3 DNA follows: TGTGCCAGCAGCCAAGAGCGCACTAGCGGGAACAACAATGAGCAGTTCTTC.

J is TRBJ2-1 and V is TRBV7-6; 12 nucleotides match TRBD1. The junction had 11 bases not matched to a gene; V was cut back by 5 bases and J by 9 bases. CDR3 size: 16 residues. The germline V gene has CDR1 SGHVS and CDR2 FNYEAQ. Here the CDR3 reads CASSQLRDRGRIEQFF. CDR3 nucleotide sequence: TGTGCCAGCAGCCAGCTGCGGGACAGGGGGCGCATTGAGCAGTTCTTC.

This clone showed up just a few times. The rearrangement uses TRBV6-4 and TRBJ2-2, with 8 bases that match TRBD1. With 6 bases clipped from V and 4 bases from J, the junction kept 4 bases outside the gene matches. Germline CDR1 reads MRHNA; CDR2 reads SNTAGT. CDR3 size: 14 residues. CDR3 in amino acids: CASSPDRGTGELFF. The CDR3 region has the DNA TGTGCCAGCAGCCCAGACAGGGGCACCGGGGAGCTGTTTTTT.

Regarding this clone: The sample carries other DNA sequences with the same CDR3. The chain carries TRBV10-3 and TRBJ2-3, with 9 bases fitting TRBD2. V shed 2 bases, J shed 2 bases, and the junction held 5 bases outside the gene matches. Germline V gives CDR1 ENHRY, CDR2 SYGVKD. This CDR3 contains 16 residues. The CDR3 sequence is CAISEGLAPDTDTQYF. The CDR3 DNA sequence: TGTGCCATCAGTGAGGGACTAGCGCCAGACACAGATACGCAGTATTTT.

V is TRBV6-6 and J is TRBJ2-3; D gene unclear. The CDR3 covers 14 residues. Germline V gene lookup returns CDR1 MNHNY and CDR2 SVGAGI (reference sequence). Trimming removed 6 bases from V and 0 bases from J, with 10 bases in between. CDR3 DNA sequence: TGTGCCAGCAGATACGACGGTAGCACAGATACGCAGTATTTT. This sequence encodes CASRYDGSTDTQYF.

Comments on this clone: The same CDR3 can be traced to other DNA sequences in this sample. DNA for the CDR3: TGTGCCAGCAGTCGATCAGGGAGCTCCTACAATGAGCAGTTCTTC. Protein product: CASSRSGSSYNEQFF. The rearrangement links TRBV28 to TRBJ2-1; D could derive from TRBD1 or TRBD2 (5 bases each). The length of the CDR3 is 15 residues. V was trimmed by 5 bases and J by 0 bases, leaving 11 bases between them. CDR1 and CDR2 from the germline V gene are MDHEN and SYDVKM.

V is TRBV10-2 and J is TRBJ2-7; 10 bases agree with TRBD1. Germline lookup yields CDR1 WSHSY and CDR2 SAAADI. With V trimmed by 3 bases and J by 7 bases, 12 bases remained unmatched. The CDR3 is 16 residues long. Here the CDR3 DNA reads TGCGCCAGCAGTGATCCCGGGACAGGGGTTGCTGAAGAGCAGTACTTC. Protein sequence: CASSDPGTGVAEEQYF.

The rearrangement uses TRBV28 and TRBJ2-5; tentative D call: TRBD2 (6 bases). Trimming left V 6 bases short and J 1 base short, with 12 bases between. Germline V gene sequence: CDR1 MDHEN, CDR2 SYDVKM. The CDR3 sequence is 14 residues long. CDR3: CASSSRLVQETQYF. CDR3 nucleotides: TGTGCCAGCAGCTCACGACTAGTCCAAGAGACCCAGTACTTC. Looking up the rest from reference TRBV28 and TRBJ2-5 gives the full variable domain: DVKVTQSSRYLVKRTGEKVFLECVQDMDHENMFWYRQDPGLGLRLIYFSYDVKMKEKGDIPEGYSVSREKKERFSLILESASTNQTSMYLCASSSRLVQETQYFGPGTRLLVL.